The 3 T cell receptor beta chains below were found in one sample sequenced in a study of cytomegalovirus exposure and HLA in healthy donors (dated by TCRdb to 2015 to 2018). Libraries came from the immunoSEQ multiplex PCR assay. For the multiplex PCR, a mixture combining 60 forward primers for TCR Vbeta segments and 13 reverse primers for TCR Jbeta segments was used. This is the immuneACCESS table as TCRdb keeps it, with only in-frame sequences that have V and J called. A part of the clones is gone; compared with another copy, unresolved V genes explain less than half, and the rest is unexplained. The sample contains over 130,000 clones, roughly 88% of them found a single time. The top ten hold around 0.54% of the sample. The sample was PBMCs. The receptor source for this set is a woman aged 40 to 49 in good health and CMV-seronegative.

This chain links TRBV5-1 with TRBJ2-7; weak D call: TRBD2 (6 bases). V lost 5 bases, J lost 5 bases, and 17 bases lay in between. Germline V lookup: CDR1 SGHRS, CDR2 YFSETQ. This CDR3 spans 14 amino acids. CDR3 residues: CASSFDSGSDEQYF. CDR3 nucleotide sequence: TGCGCCAGCAGTTTCGACTCCGGGAGCGACGAGCAGTACTTC.

The V call is TRBV11-3, the J call TRBJ2-5, with D possibly TRBD1 on 6 matching bases. CDR3 size: 15 residues. V was cut by 6 bases and J by 5 bases, with 19 bases left in between. Germline CDR1 is SGHNT and CDR2 is YENEEA. The CDR3 DNA is TGTGCCAGCAGTTTCGCCGGGACACTCGGGGAGACCCAGTACTTC. This translates into CASSFAGTLGETQYF.

V gene TRBV10-2 combines with J gene TRBJ1-1; possible D gene TRBD1, 5 bases. Trimming shortened V by 3 bases and J by 12 bases, and 20 bases separated the two germline ends. The germline CDR1 and CDR2 sequences are WSHSY and SAAADI. This CDR3 is 14 amino acids long. In nucleotides, the CDR3 is TGCGCCAGCAGTGAACTCTCCCCAGGGAGGGAGACTTTCTTT. Protein product: CASSELSPGRETFF.